Below, 4 T cell receptor beta chains from the same sample are listed, as sequenced in a study of shared clonotypes between healthy human individuals. The repertoire was sequenced with immunoSEQ multiplex PCR; TCRdb's copy has only in-frame clones and lacks some. The sample has about 510,000 clones, 79% seen once; the top ten hold over 10%. The specimen was PBMCs. The receptors come from a woman aged 40 to 50 in good health. Some clones in this sample may be carry-over from other donors' samples.

As DNA, the CDR3 is TGCGCCAGCAGCTTGTCGCCAGCCACCGTCAGGACCGGGGAGCTGTTTTTT. Its translation is CASSLSPATVRTGELFF. The chain has TRBV5-1 and TRBJ2-2; D unclear. The CDR3 consists of 17 residues. The germline V gene has CDR1 SGHRS and CDR2 YFSETQ. Trimming took off 1 base at V and 5 bases at J, with 18 bases between the two ends.

About this clone: The same CDR3 arises from other DNA sequences in this sample as well. The gene calls are TRBV18 and TRBJ2-5, with 7 bases that match TRBD1. The length of the CDR3 is 15 residues. V lost 3 bases and J lost 1; bases outside the gene matches: 5. CDR1 KGHSH and CDR2 LQKENI come from the germline V gene. CDR3 in DNA: TGTGCCAGCTCACCGAATACAGGGGTCCAAGAGACCCAGTACTTC. Translated: CASSPNTGVQETQYF. The full variable domain, its missing parts supplied by reference TRBV18 and TRBJ2-5, is NAGVMQNPRHLVRRRGQEARLRCSPMKGHSHVYWYRQLPEEGLKFMVYLQKENIIDESGMPKERFSAEFPKEGPSILRIQQVVRGDSAAYFCASSPNTGVQETQYFGPGTRLLVL.

In nucleotides, the CDR3 is TGCGCCAGCAGTGTAACGAGAGGGTTCGCTGAAGCTTTCTTT. It codes for CASSVTRGFAEAFF. This rearrangement joins TRBV10-2 to TRBJ1-1; D call uncertain. Germline-derived CDR1 and CDR2 are WSHSY and SAAADI. V was clipped by 4 bases and J by 6 bases, with 15 bases between them. This CDR3 spans 14 amino acids.

This rearrangement joins TRBV11-3 to TRBJ2-3; D gene ambiguous. From germline, CDR1 is SGHNT and CDR2 YENEEA. V was cut by 5 bases and J by 2 bases, with 8 bases left in between. The CDR3 runs to 13 residues. The CDR3 sequence is CASSTGPTDTQYF. CDR3 DNA: TGTGCCAGCAGCACGGGCCCCACAGATACGCAGTATTTT.